Reported below is one TCR beta chain. Its antigen is currently unknown. The data are from a study of beta chain features in type 1 diabetes. The study reverse transcribed the entire isolated RNA, so it sequenced expressed TCRB transcripts. Only in-frame clones appear in the TCRdb table, and some are missing; sequencing was by immunoSEQ multiplex PCR. The data show 40,000 or so clones, over 50% seen once. Germline V gene data show CDR1 as LNHDA and CDR2 as SQIVND (reference sequence). The CDR3 spans 16 residues. Whole-study findings and limits: TCRB rearrangement may or may not be influenced by HLA type; here this remained unresolved. PCR may have favored shorter templates equally in patients and controls. Across patients, naive, central memory and Treg TCRB repertoires exhibited apparently greater similarity than was observed across healthy donors.

The clonotype originates from a woman aged 18-29 years in good health. V and J are TRBV19 and TRBJ2-3, with 14 positions matching TRBD2. The sample comprised Tregs from blood. This chain's CDR3 is CVRKWKTSGRGDTQYF. The CDR3 DNA is TGTGTCCGAAAATGGAAGACTAGCGGGAGGGGAGATACGCAGTATTTT.